The clone carrying this T cell receptor (beta chain) was observed a few times. V lost 1 base to trimming and J lost 6 bases, with 5 bases between them. CDR3 length: 12 amino acids. CDR1 and CDR2 (germline): SGHDN, FVKESK. The record originates from a study of shared clonotypes between healthy human individuals. At a deep level, the assay was run. The assay was immunoSEQ multiplex PCR, and TCRdb's table has in-frame clones only and misses some. The sample includes roughly 490,000 clones, 70% to 80% of them seen just once. Sequencing input: PBMCs. The clonotype was recovered from a woman in her 40s in good health. Some clones in this sample may be carry-over from other donors' samples. The V and J genes are TRBV14 and TRBJ2-3; D ambiguous. The CDR3 spells CASSQVMDTQYF. As DNA, the CDR3 is TGTGCCAGCAGCCAAGTGATGGATACGCAGTATTTT.